The 30 T cell receptor beta chains below were found in one sample sequenced in a study of T cell repertoires in cytomegalovirus infection. In TCRdb, the reads were re-called with MiXCR into one record per CDR3 protein. The repertoire has more than 200,000 distinct CDR3 sequences, around 8.7% of them found once; the top ten carry around 15%. What was sequenced was PBMCs. The receptors originated from a human donor in good health (CMV status not recorded). Some clones in this sample may be carry-over from other donors' samples.

The V gene is TRBV20-1, the J gene TRBJ1-4; no firm D call. The CDR3 runs to 13 residues. The V gene lost 6 bases and the J gene lost 4 bases, with 12 bases spanning the gap. The germline gives CDR1 DFQATT, CDR2 SNEGSKA (reference sequence). The CDR3 here is CSARAGGNEKLFF. The DNA of the CDR3 is TGCAGTGCCCGAGCAGGCGGTAATGAAAAACTGTTTTTT.

The chain carries TRBV6-5 and TRBJ2-2, with 9 bases that match TRBD2. CDR3 size: 17 residues. Germline V CDR1 and CDR2: MNHEY, SVGAGI. J gave up 7 bases and V 2 bases, and 11 bases lay outside the gene matches. The CDR3 sequence is CASSYAGLAYRNGELFF. The CDR3 nucleotides read TGTGCCAGCAGTTACGCGGGACTAGCCTATAGAAACGGGGAGCTGTTTTTT.

In its sample, this clonotype was seen a few times. The CDR3 DNA sequence: TGTGCCAGCAGTCAGGGACAGACTACTTATGAAGCTTTCTTT. Protein product: CASSQGQTTYEAFF. V usage is TRBV12-3 or TRBV12-4 and J usage is TRBJ1-1, with TRBD1 matching over 7 bases. The CDR3 spans 14 residues. The V and J ends lost 5 bases and 7 bases, in that order; junction bases with no gene match: 10.

This clonotype appeared many times. This chain links TRBV7-8 with TRBJ2-1; D might be TRBD2 (5 bases). Trimming stripped 6 bases from V and 8 bases from J, with 17 bases between. The CDR3 loop spans 14 amino acids. CDR1 is SGHVS, CDR2 FQNEAQ, per germline. The CDR3 protein is CASSTLTRVDEQFF. CDR3 in DNA: TGTGCCAGCAGTACCTTAACTAGAGTCGATGAGCAGTTCTTC.

The chain couples TRBV20-1 to TRBJ1-5, with a possible D match to TRBD1 (6 bases). The V gene's germline CDR1 is DFQATT and CDR2 SNEGSKA (reference sequence). Trimming took 6 bases from V and 2 from J, leaving 14 bases between them. The CDR3 has 14 residues. The CDR3 loop is CSAQDRYGNQPQHF. The CDR3 bases are TGCAGTGCACAAGACAGGTACGGCAATCAGCCCCAGCATTTT.

About this clonotype: A much larger clone is a single base away; this may be a read error. This chain connects TRBV28 to TRBJ1-2; 7 bases agree with TRBD1. Germline loops: CDR1 MDHEN, CDR2 SYDVKM. CDR3 size: 16 residues. CDR3 loop: CTSSGVPPGGGQGYTF. The CDR3, as DNA: TGTACCAGCAGTGGGGTTCCCCCTGGAGGGGGCCAGGGCTACACCTTC.

This clonotype has at least ten counts. CDR3 DNA sequence: TGCAGTGCTAGTGGACTAGCGGGGGGAAGGGTGGGGGAGCAGTACTTC. Its translation is CSASGLAGGRVGEQYF. This chain links TRBV20-1 with TRBJ2-7, with 14 bases that match TRBD2. From germline, CDR1 is DFQATT and CDR2 SNEGSKA (reference sequence). The junction had 11 bases not matched to a gene; V was cut back by 3 bases and J by 7 bases. The CDR3 loop spans 16 amino acids.

In DNA form, the CDR3 reads TGCAGTGCTAGAGATACAGGGGCCCGCGAGCAGTTCTTC. Translating it yields CSARDTGAREQFF. The chain is built from TRBV20-1 and TRBJ2-1, with 7 bases lining up with TRBD1. The CDR3 runs to 13 residues. Germline V CDR1 and CDR2: DFQATT, SNEGSKA (reference sequence). V shed 0 bases and J 10 bases; nucleotides not matched to a gene: 6.

This chain connects TRBV5-1 to TRBJ1-6, with D maybe TRBD1 (5 bases). The CDR3 consists of 15 residues. V lost 4 bases and J lost 2, with 10 bases in between. Per the germline V gene, CDR1 is SGHRS and CDR2 is YFSETQ. CDR3 sequence: CASSADSPYNSPLHF. CDR3 sequence (DNA): TGCGCCAGCAGCGCCGACAGCCCCTATAATTCACCCCTCCACTTT.

There are a few counts of this clonotype. V and J are TRBV20-1 and TRBJ2-7; a possible D gene is TRBD2 (5 bases). Per germline, CDR1 DFQATT and CDR2 SNEGSKA (reference sequence). V gave up 4 bases and J gave up 6 bases, with 13 bases separating them. The CDR3 loop spans 12 amino acids. Here the CDR3 reads CSATLSAGEQYF. Written as DNA, the CDR3 is TGCAGTGCTACCCTCTCTGCGGGCGAGCAGTACTTC.

This chain joins TRBV27 and TRBJ1-6; D is possibly TRBD1 (6 bases). The germline gives CDR1 MNHEY, CDR2 SMNVEV (reference sequence). The CDR3 has 14 amino acids. V was cut by 3 bases and J by 10 bases, with 13 bases left in between. The CDR3, as DNA: TGTGCCAGCAGTTTCCGGGGGGCAAGATCACCCCTCCACTTT. Residues: CASSFRGARSPLHF.

This clonotype was seen ten or more times. The chain recombines TRBV7-8 with TRBJ2-1, with D uncertain. Trimming took 3 bases from V and 3 from J, leaving 9 bases between them. Germline CDR1 and CDR2: SGHVS and FQNEAQ. There are 14 residues in the CDR3. The CDR3 coding sequence is TGTGCCAGCAGCTTGTCGGGCTGCTACAATGAGCAGTTCTTC. Translation: CASSLSGCYNEQFF.

This clonotype has a count of ten or more. The chain has TRBV19 and TRBJ1-2; TRBD1 might be the D (5 bases). V lost 5 bases and J 2 bases, leaving 9 bases between the germline ends. CDR3 length equals 13 residues. Germline V lookup: CDR1 LNHDA, CDR2 SQIVND (reference sequence). CDR3 nucleotides: TGTGCCAGTAGTCAACAGGAAAACTATGGCTACACCTTC. Protein sequence: CASSQQENYGYTF.

This clonotype was observed at least ten times. The J gene is TRBJ2-1, the V gene TRBV20-1; maybe TRBD1 (6 bases). Germline assignment: CDR1 DFQATT and CDR2 SNEGSKA (reference sequence). The CDR3 is 15 amino acids. Trimming removed 6 bases at V and 2 bases at J, with 17 bases between. The CDR3 coding sequence is TGCAGTGCGGATAAAGGGGGAATCGCCTACAATGAGCAGTTCTTC. Encoded protein: CSADKGGIAYNEQFF.

There are a few counts of this clonotype. The chain carries TRBV2 and TRBJ2-7; D uncertain. Trimming cost V 6 bases and J 3 bases, with 21 bases left between them. Germline V lookup: CDR1 SNHLY, CDR2 FYNNEI. The CDR3 loop spans 16 amino acids. CDR3 region: CASSDLDPRAHYEQYF. The CDR3 nucleotides read TGTGCCAGCAGCGATCTAGACCCTAGGGCCCACTACGAGCAGTACTTC.

The sample holds many counts of this clonotype. This chain uses TRBV7-2 with TRBJ2-7, with D possibly called TRBD1 or TRBD2 (6 bases each). The V and J ends lost 6 bases and 5 bases respectively, with 14 bases between them. Germline values: CDR1 SGHTA, CDR2 FQGNSA. CDR3 length: 13 residues. The CDR3 coding sequence is TGTGCCAGCAGACCGGGGGCAGGGGACGAGCAGTACTTC. Its translation: CASRPGAGDEQYF.

This clonotype was detected ten times or more. The rearrangement links TRBV7-2 to TRBJ2-6, with D perhaps given as TRBD1 or TRBD2 (6 bases each). The V end was cut by 5 bases, the J end by 4 bases, with 15 bases between. Germline V gene sequence: CDR1 SGHTA, CDR2 FQGNSA. The CDR3 has 16 amino acids. The CDR3 DNA sequence: TGTGCCAGCAGCCTAGGGGGGACGAGAGGGGCCAACGTCCTGACTTTC. Encoded protein: CASSLGGTRGANVLTF.

This clonotype was found a few times. The CDR3 sequence: CASSWGQTREQYF. The CDR3 nucleotides are TGCGCCAGCAGCTGGGGACAGACCCGGGAGCAGTACTTC. The V gene is TRBV5-1, the J gene TRBJ2-7; TRBD1 aligns across 7 bases. This CDR3 has 13 residues. The germline gives CDR1 SGHRS, CDR2 YFSETQ. J lost 7 bases, V lost 3 bases, and 7 bases had no gene match.

The sample holds a few counts of this clonotype. This chain connects TRBV28 to TRBJ1-2, with TRBD1 identical over 8 bases. V dropped 3 bases and J dropped 3; count of bases not matched to a gene: 6. The length of the CDR3 is 15 residues. Germline CDR1 MDHEN, CDR2 SYDVKM. CDR3 loop: CASSFADRADYGYTF. CDR3 DNA sequence: TGTGCCAGCAGTTTCGCGGACAGGGCCGACTATGGCTACACCTTC.

This clonotype was picked up many times. J is TRBJ2-1 and V is TRBV12-3 or TRBV12-4; tentatively, D is TRBD1 (6 bases). Trimming removed 6 bases from V and 12 bases from J, with 15 bases in between. The length of the CDR3 is 12 residues. The CDR3 sequence is CASRPTGLRQFF. The CDR3 DNA reads TGTGCCAGCAGACCCACAGGGTTAAGGCAGTTCTTC.

This clonotype was counted ten times or more. The chain combines TRBV20-1 with TRBJ1-2; D not resolved. V lost 3 bases and J lost 8, with 16 bases in between. CDR3 length: 13 residues. Germline lookup yields CDR1 DFQATT and CDR2 SNEGSKA (reference sequence). CDR3: CSARVTATIGYTF. The DNA of the CDR3 is TGCAGTGCTAGGGTAACTGCGACGATCGGCTACACCTTC.

This clonotype was observed many times. The V gene is TRBV7-2, the J gene TRBJ2-7; TRBD2 matches 11 bases. The CDR3 consists of 16 residues. From germline, CDR1 is SGHTA and CDR2 FQGNSA. The trim removed 3 bases at V and 6 bases at J, leaving 10 bases unmatched. CDR3 loop: CASSLGSGRVIAEQYF. The CDR3 DNA follows: TGTGCCAGCAGCTTGGGTAGCGGGAGGGTAATCGCCGAGCAGTACTTC.

The rearrangement joins TRBV2 to TRBJ2-3, with D uncertain. With 5 bases removed from V and 0 bases from J, the gap between germline ends came to 12 bases. CDR1 and CDR2 (germline): SNHLY, FYNNEI. This CDR3 has 15 residues. The CDR3 DNA sequence: TGTGCCAGCAGTTCGCAGCTGACTAGCACAGATACGCAGTATTTT. Its translation is CASSSQLTSTDTQYF.

The table lists this clonotype with many counts. The gene calls are TRBV7-2 and TRBJ2-3, with D unclear. The germline V gene has CDR1 SGHTA and CDR2 FQGNSA. The CDR3 is made up of 12 amino acids. Trimming removed 6 bases at V and 6 bases at J, with 10 bases between. The CDR3 bases are TGTGCCAGCAGTCCCCAAGGGGATACGCAGTATTTT. Its translation: CASSPQGDTQYF.

This clonotype was recorded at least ten times. The V and J genes are TRBV7-2 and TRBJ1-1; D is unclear. Germline loops: CDR1 SGHTA, CDR2 FQGNSA. The V end lost 5 bases, the J end lost 5 bases, and 15 bases lay between the germline ends. The CDR3 length is 14 residues. The CDR3 is CASSQTDIGTEAFF. In DNA form, the CDR3 reads TGTGCCAGCAGCCAAACGGATATAGGTACTGAAGCTTTCTTT.

This clonotype was observed at least ten times. One end of the junction does not line up with germline, which may come from a read error. The chain employs TRBV7-7 and TRBJ2-7; 10 nucleotides line up with TRBD1. The length of the CDR3 is 14 residues. Germline V gives CDR1 SSHAT, CDR2 FNYEAQ (reference sequence). The CDR3 DNA reads as TGTGCTAGCAGCCACGGGACAGGGGACTACGAGCAGTACTTC. This gives the protein CASSHGTGDYEQYF.

V and J are TRBV28 and TRBJ2-7; weak D call: TRBD1 (5 bases). The germline V and J ends were trimmed by 1 base and 8 bases, with 9 bases remaining between them. The CDR3 consists of 12 residues. The germline V gene has CDR1 MDHEN and CDR2 SYDVKM. CDR3 DNA: TGTGCCAGCAGTTTATCGGCAGGGCAGCAGTACTTC. Amino acids: CASSLSAGQQYF.

This clonotype showed up many times. The rearrangement uses TRBV6-2 or TRBV6-3 and TRBJ2-7, with 10 bases matching TRBD2. The CDR3 is 14 residues long. Per germline, CDR1 MNHEY and CDR2 SVGEGT. V was clipped by 5 bases and J by 2 bases; unmatched bases: 3. CDR3 nucleotide sequence: TGTGCCAGCAGTACTAGCGGGGTGACCTACGAGCAGTACTTC. It is translated as CASSTSGVTYEQYF.

This clonotype was counted many times. This rearrangement joins TRBV5-1 to TRBJ1-5; D uncertain. Germline CDR1 and CDR2: SGHRS and YFSETQ. V shed 1 base and J shed 1 base, with 9 bases lying between them. The CDR3 totals 15 residues. CDR3 sequence reads: CASSLRGMSNQPQHF. CDR3 DNA sequence: TGCGCCAGCAGCTTGAGAGGGATGAGCAATCAGCCCCAGCATTTT.

This rearrangement joins TRBV7-2 to TRBJ1-6, with a weak D call TRBD1 (5 bases). The CDR3 covers 12 residues. Germline lookup yields CDR1 SGHTA and CDR2 FQGNSA. V was shortened by 8 bases and J by 9 bases, with 11 bases between the two germline ends. Here the CDR3 reads CASGSGTSPLHF. CDR3 in DNA: TGTGCCAGCGGATCAGGGACTTCACCCCTCCACTTT.